This T cell receptor (beta chain) comes out of a study of blood T cell repertoires in COVID-19. Profiled with immunoSEQ multiplex PCR; TCRdb holds only in-frame clones, not every one. The table has a few hundred thousand clones, 89% seen once. Germline lookup yields CDR1 DFQATT and CDR2 SNEGSKA (reference sequence). The CDR3 runs 11 residues. It was during active infection that Seattle patients were enrolled and then longitudinally followed. In this sample, this clone turned up a few times. The sample comprised peripheral blood. The receptor was derived from a woman younger than 45 with COVID-19, enrolled during active disease. This chain joins TRBV20-1 and TRBJ2-7; TRBD2 is a possible D gene (5 bases). CDR3 sequence: CSRRDPYEQYF. The DNA of the CDR3 is TGCTCACGCCGGGATCCCTACGAGCAGTACTTC.